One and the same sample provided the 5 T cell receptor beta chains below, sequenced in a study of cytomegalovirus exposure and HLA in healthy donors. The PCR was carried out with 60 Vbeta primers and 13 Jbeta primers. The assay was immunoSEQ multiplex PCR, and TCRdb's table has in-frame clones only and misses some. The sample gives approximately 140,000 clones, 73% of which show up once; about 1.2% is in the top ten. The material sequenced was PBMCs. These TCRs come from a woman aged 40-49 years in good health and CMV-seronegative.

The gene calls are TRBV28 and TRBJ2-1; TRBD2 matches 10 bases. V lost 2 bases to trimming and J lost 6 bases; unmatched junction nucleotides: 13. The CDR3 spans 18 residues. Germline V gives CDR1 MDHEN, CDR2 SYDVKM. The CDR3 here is CASSLGKAGGAGSNEQFF. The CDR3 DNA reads TGTGCCAGCAGTTTAGGAAAAGCGGGGGGGGCCGGTAGCAATGAGCAGTTCTTC.

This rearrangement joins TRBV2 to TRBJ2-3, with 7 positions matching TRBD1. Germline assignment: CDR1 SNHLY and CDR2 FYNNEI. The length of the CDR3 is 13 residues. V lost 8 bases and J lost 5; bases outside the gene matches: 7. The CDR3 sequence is CASGQVAGDTQYF. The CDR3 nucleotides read TGTGCCAGCGGACAGGTGGCCGGAGATACGCAGTATTTT. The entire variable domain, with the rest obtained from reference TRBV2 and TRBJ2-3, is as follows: EPEVTQTPSHQVTQMGQEVILRCVPISNHLYFYWYRQILGQKVEFLVSFYNNEISEKSEIFDDQFSVERPDGSNFTLKIRSTKLEDSAMYFCASGQVAGDTQYFGPGTRLTVL.

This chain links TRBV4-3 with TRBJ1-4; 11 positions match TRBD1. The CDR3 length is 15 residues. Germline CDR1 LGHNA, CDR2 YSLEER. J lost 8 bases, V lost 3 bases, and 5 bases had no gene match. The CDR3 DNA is TGCGCCAGCAGCCAGGGGACAGGGGGTGGAGAAAAACTGTTTTTT. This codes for CASSQGTGGGEKLFF.

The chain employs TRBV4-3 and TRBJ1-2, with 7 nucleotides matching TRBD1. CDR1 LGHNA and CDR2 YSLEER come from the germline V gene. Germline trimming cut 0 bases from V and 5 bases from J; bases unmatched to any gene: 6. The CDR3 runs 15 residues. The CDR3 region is CASSQDAKTGYGYTF. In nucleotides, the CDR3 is TGCGCCAGCAGCCAAGATGCTAAGACAGGGTATGGCTACACCTTC.

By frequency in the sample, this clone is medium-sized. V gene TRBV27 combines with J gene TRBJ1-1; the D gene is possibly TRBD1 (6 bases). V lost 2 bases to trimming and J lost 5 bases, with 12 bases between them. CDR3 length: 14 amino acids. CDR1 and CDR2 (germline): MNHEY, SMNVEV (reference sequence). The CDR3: CASSLQGSGTEAFF. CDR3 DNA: TGTGCCAGCAGTTTACAGGGGAGTGGGACTGAAGCTTTCTTT.